This is a list of T cell receptor beta chains from one sample in a study of cytomegalovirus exposure and HLA in healthy donors. Generated by immunoSEQ multiplex PCR, the TCRdb table keeps only in-frame clones and is missing some. The table has about 150,000 clones, 80% to 85% seen once. The material sequenced was PBMCs. The receptor set was obtained from a boy aged 2 to 9 in good health and CMV-seronegative. CDR3s include the opening cysteine and the closing phenylalanine or tryptophan. Each record gives: CDR3 protein, CDR3 DNA, J gene, clone size, V gene, D gene. The D gene is left open where the match is weak. Size values are once, few and many counts, or a class for expanded clones, and some rows have none.

CASSHRQGITDTQYF TGTGCCAGCAGCCACCGGCAGGGTATCACAGATACGCAGTATTTT TRBJ2-3 NA TRBV28 NA
CASSLFSRNTEAFF TGTGCCAGCAGTTTATTTTCCAGGAACACTGAAGCTTTCTTT TRBJ1-1 NA TRBV27 NA
CARERGGTPLNTEAFF TGTGCCAGGGAAAGGGGGGGGACCCCTTTGAACACTGAAGCTTTCTTT TRBJ1-1 NA TRBV2 NA
CASSQGQVKPEAFF TGCGCCAGCAGCCAGGGACAGGTGAAACCTGAAGCTTTCTTT TRBJ1-1 NA TRBV5-1 TRBD1
CASSFLAATNEKLLF TGTGCCAGCAGTTTTCTGGCAGCAACTAATGAAAAACTGCTTTTT TRBJ1-4 NA TRBV28 NA
CASRGQGPGKETQYF TGTGCCAGCAGGGGACAGGGTCCAGGGAAAGAGACCCAGTACTTC TRBJ2-5 NA TRBV6-5 TRBD1
CASSVVGGLSSNQPQHF TGTGCCAGCAGCGTAGTTGGAGGGTTAAGTAGCAATCAGCCCCAGCATTTT TRBJ1-5 NA TRBV9 NA
CASSSPTGGEVMETEAFF TGCGCCAGCAGCTCCCCGACAGGGGGCGAAGTGATGGAAACTGAAGCTTTCTTT TRBJ1-1 NA TRBV4-1 TRBD1
CASSAYSNQPQHF TGTGCCAGCAGCGCCTACAGCAATCAGCCCCAGCATTTT TRBJ1-5 few TRBV9 NA
CASSLGTGFGEKLFF TGTGCCAGCAGCCTTGGGACAGGGTTCGGAGAAAAACTGTTTTTT TRBJ1-4 NA TRBV5-6 TRBD1
CAISDLEGGTDTQYF TGTGCCATCAGTGATCTAGAGGGGGGCACAGATACGCAGTATTTT TRBJ2-3 NA TRBV10-3 NA
CASLRDRGRQETQYF TGTGCCAGCCTCCGGGACAGGGGGCGCCAAGAGACCCAGTACTTC TRBJ2-5 NA TRBV2 TRBD1
CASSPDSLQGAFF TGTGCCAGCAGCCCGGATAGCCTCCAGGGGGCTTTCTTT TRBJ1-1 NA TRBV28 NA
CASSPIEAGTEAFF TGTGCCAGCTCACCAATTGAGGCGGGCACTGAAGCTTTCTTT TRBJ1-1 NA TRBV18 NA
CASSFGKGTLTYEQYF TGTGCCAGCAGTTTTGGAAAAGGGACACTAACCTACGAGCAGTACTTC TRBJ2-7 few TRBV27 NA
CSAKTGGMFYEQYF TGCAGCGCAAAGACAGGGGGTATGTTCTACGAGCAGTACTTC TRBJ2-7 NA TRBV29-1 TRBD1
CASSLDGTENEKLFF TGCGCCAGCAGCTTGGACGGGACAGAAAATGAAAAACTGTTTTTT TRBJ1-4 NA TRBV5-1 TRBD1